Below, 14 T cell receptor beta chains from the same sample are listed, as sequenced in a study of shared clonotypes between healthy human individuals. Produced via immunoSEQ multiplex PCR; TCRdb's table is partial and in-frame only. The sample holds roughly 720,000 clones, 80% to 95% seen once. Material for sequencing was memory CD8+ T cells from PBMCs. The subset denotes: CD45RO+ cells pooled with CCR7-negative TemRA cells. The source is a man between 18 and 35 years old in good health. Some clones in this sample may be carry-over from other donors' samples.

This clone showed up just once. DNA of the CDR3: TGTGCCAGCAGTGAAGCCTGGGGGCTTCAGCCCCAGCATTTT. As protein: CASSEAWGLQPQHF. This chain uses TRBV2 with TRBJ1-5; a possible D gene is TRBD1 (6 bases). The V gene's germline CDR1 is SNHLY and CDR2 FYNNEI. CDR3 length: 14 residues. Trimming removed 0 bases at V and 6 bases at J, with 9 bases between.

This clone has only one observation. The chain links TRBV4-1 to TRBJ1-6; TRBD1 is a possible D gene (5 bases). CDR1 MGHRA and CDR2 YSYEKL come from the germline V gene. The V end lost 3 bases, the J end lost 9 bases, and 12 bases lay between the germline ends. The CDR3 covers 14 residues. In nucleotides, the CDR3 is TGCGCCAGCAGCCACGATCCGGGACCTTCACCCCTCCACTTT. Its protein product is CASSHDPGPSPLHF.

V gene TRBV7-9 combines with J gene TRBJ2-7, with D possibly TRBD1 on 5 matching bases. The V and J ends lost 6 bases and 2 bases respectively, with 11 bases between them. This CDR3 spans 13 amino acids. Germline assignment: CDR1 SEHNR and CDR2 FQNEAQ (reference sequence). This chain's CDR3 is CASSGQGTYEQYF. The CDR3, as DNA: TGTGCCAGCAGTGGGCAGGGTACCTACGAGCAGTACTTC.

J is TRBJ1-2 and V is TRBV7-6, with 8 bases matching TRBD1. Germline CDR1 and CDR2: SGHVS and FNYEAQ. This CDR3 has 17 residues. Losses at the gene ends were 1 base for V and 7 bases for J; bases not matched to a gene: 14. DNA of the CDR3: TGTGCCAGCAGCTTAGGCCCAGGGGGCGTTATCAAGGGTGGCTACACCTTC. Its protein is CASSLGPGGVIKGGYTF.

The chain combines TRBV11-2 with TRBJ2-7; 8 positions agree with TRBD1. Germline CDR1 SGHAT, CDR2 FQNNGV. V gave up 0 bases and J gave up 5 bases; unmatched junction bases: 6. This CDR3 comprises 15 residues. The CDR3 DNA reads as TGTGCCAGCAGCTTAGATGCGACAGGGGACCACGAGCAGTACTTC. As protein: CASSLDATGDHEQYF.

This clone was detected only a few times. The V and J genes are TRBV27 and TRBJ1-3, with D tentatively TRBD1 (6 bases). Germline loops: CDR1 MNHEY, CDR2 SMNVEV (reference sequence). This CDR3 comprises 15 residues. The ends were cut back, 6 bases at V and 2 bases at J, with 14 bases in the middle. The CDR3 is CASSKNRAAGNTIYF. DNA of the CDR3: TGTGCCAGCAGCAAAAACAGGGCTGCTGGAAACACCATATATTTT.

This clone was seen once. The chain employs TRBV7-9 and TRBJ2-7; no firm D call. Germline V gene lookup returns CDR1 SEHNR and CDR2 FQNEAQ (reference sequence). V was clipped by 5 bases and J by 6 bases, with 17 bases between them. This CDR3 has 14 amino acids. The CDR3 is CASSPPGLLFEQYF. The CDR3 coding sequence is TGTGCCAGCAGCCCCCCCGGGCTTCTTTTCGAGCAGTACTTC.

The chain couples TRBV23-1 to TRBJ1-2, with D perhaps matching TRBD1 (6 bases). TRBV23-1 is labeled an ORF, and its function is uncertain. The CDR3 totals 11 residues. Trimming pared 11 bases from V and 7 bases from J, leaving 14 bases between. In nucleotides, the CDR3 is TGCGCCCAGGGGTCGGGGGGTGGCTACACCTTC. This sequence encodes CAQGSGGGYTF.

The chain has TRBV19 and TRBJ2-1, with D perhaps TRBD2 (6 bases). This CDR3 is 14 amino acids long. Germline lookup yields CDR1 LNHDA and CDR2 SQIVND (reference sequence). With 5 bases removed from V and 6 bases from J, the gap between germline ends came to 14 bases. The CDR3 DNA follows: TGTGCCAGTAGTGCGGGGTCTATGCGCAATGAGCAGTTCTTC. As protein: CASSAGSMRNEQFF.

The chain carries TRBV27 and TRBJ2-5; 9 bases map to TRBD2. The CDR3 sequence is 17 residues long. The germline V gene encodes CDR1 MNHEY and CDR2 SMNVEV (reference sequence). V shed 6 bases and J 7 bases; nucleotides not matched to a gene: 18. For the CDR3, the DNA is TGTGCCAGCAGACCTTTAGCGGGAGTGTTTTTCGTAGGGACCCAGTACTTC. Protein: CASRPLAGVFFVGTQYF.

This clone occurred once. This sample also contains other DNA sequences that code for the same CDR3. V usage is TRBV27 and J usage is TRBJ2-7; 9 nucleotides agree with TRBD1. Looked up from germline, CDR1 is MNHEY and CDR2 is SMNVEV (reference sequence). This CDR3 comprises 16 residues. V shed 0 bases and J 3 bases; nucleotides not matched to a gene: 6. CDR3 DNA sequence: TGTGCCAGCAGTTTATCTCCCGGGACAGGGTACTACGAGCAGTACTTC. Translation: CASSLSPGTGYYEQYF.

This sequence joins TRBV4-1 and TRBJ2-3; 7 bases line up with TRBD2. Germline V gene lookup returns CDR1 MGHRA and CDR2 YSYEKL. CDR3 size: 17 residues. J gave up 3 bases and V 1 base, and 10 bases lay outside the gene matches. The CDR3 nucleotides read TGCGCCAGCAGCCAAGCCGGGGGGAGGGCCTTTACAGATACGCAGTATTTT. This codes for CASSQAGGRAFTDTQYF.

Here the CDR3 reads CASSWGTSYNEQFF. In DNA form, the CDR3 reads TGTGCCAGCAGCTGGGGGACGTCCTACAATGAGCAGTTCTTC. The chain combines TRBV7-2 with TRBJ2-1, with D possibly called TRBD1 or TRBD2 (5 bases each). Per germline, CDR1 SGHTA and CDR2 FQGNSA. The CDR3 sequence is 14 residues long. With 4 bases removed from V and 1 base from J, the gap between germline ends came to 8 bases.

CDR3 in DNA: TGTGCCAGTTCTCCTAGCGGGAGCCCCTACGAGCAGTACTTC. Translation gives CASSPSGSPYEQYF. This sequence joins TRBV28 and TRBJ2-7; 10 bases line up with TRBD2. The V gene's germline CDR1 is MDHEN and CDR2 SYDVKM. This CDR3 contains 14 residues. J was trimmed by 2 bases and V by 9 bases; bases with no gene match: 7.